The 30 T cell receptor beta chains given below trace back to one sample, sequenced in a study of shared clonotypes between healthy human individuals. Clones were sequenced by immunoSEQ multiplex PCR, and TCRdb holds only the in-frame ones, with some missing. The table records some 480,000 clones, roughly 78% of them present only once. The sequenced sample was PBMCs. These receptors all stem from a woman aged 40 to 55 in good health. Some clones in this sample may be carry-over from other donors' samples.

The chain is built from TRBV6-1 and TRBJ1-3; a weak D match, TRBD1 (5 bases). There are 15 residues in the CDR3. V lost 6 bases and J lost 2, with 14 bases in between. In germline, CDR1 is MNHNS, CDR2 SASEGT. The CDR3 bases are TGTGCCAGCAGAGCGCACAGGAGACCTGGAAACACCATATATTTT. Translation gives CASRAHRRPGNTIYF.

This clone rates as medium-sized (0.01 to 0.1%). The sample carries other DNA sequences with the same CDR3. The J gene is TRBJ1-1, the V gene TRBV28, with D possibly being TRBD1 (5 bases). The CDR3 has 18 amino acids. Germline assignment: CDR1 MDHEN and CDR2 SYDVKM. V dropped 2 bases and J dropped 4 bases, with 23 bases sitting between them. The CDR3 DNA reads TGTGCCAGCAGTTTACCTACCTCCACTAGGGGCGCGGTCACTGAAGCTTTCTTT. It encodes CASSLPTSTRGAVTEAFF.

The chain has TRBV19 and TRBJ2-2; weak D call: TRBD1 (5 bases). The CDR3 loop spans 16 amino acids. Germline loops: CDR1 LNHDA, CDR2 SQIVND (reference sequence). V was trimmed by 3 bases and J by 3 bases, leaving 14 bases between them. The CDR3 protein is CASSMGLSTDTGELFF. CDR3 coding DNA: TGTGCCAGTAGTATGGGGCTCAGCACTGACACCGGGGAGCTGTTTTTT.

This sequence joins TRBV7-6 and TRBJ2-7; the D call may be TRBD1 or TRBD2 (6 bases each). V dropped 1 base and J dropped 2 bases, with 12 bases sitting between them. This CDR3 contains 15 residues. CDR1 is SGHVS and CDR2 is FNYEAQ in the germline V gene. The CDR3 nucleotides read TGTGCCAGCAGCTTAGTGGGGGGCGATACCTACGAGCAGTACTTC. Translating gives CASSLVGGDTYEQYF.

CDR3 residues: CASSPARAGGGELFF. For the CDR3, the DNA is TGTGCCAGCAGCCCAGCGCGGGCAGGGGGCGGGGAGCTGTTTTTT. The rearrangement links TRBV11-3 to TRBJ2-2; 7 bases match TRBD1. CDR3 length: 15 amino acids. Germline assignment: CDR1 SGHNT and CDR2 YENEEA. V dropped 5 bases and J dropped 7; count of bases not matched to a gene: 10.

The V call is TRBV5-1, the J call TRBJ2-1; perhaps TRBD1 as D (6 bases). The CDR3 sequence is 13 residues long. Trimming stripped 0 bases from V and 10 bases from J, with 11 bases between. Looked up from germline, CDR1 is SGHRS and CDR2 is YFSETQ. CDR3 protein: CASSLEGGDEQFF. In nucleotides, the CDR3 is TGCGCCAGCAGCTTGGAAGGGGGAGACGAGCAGTTCTTC.

The chain uses TRBV2 and TRBJ2-2, with 11 bases matching TRBD1. With V trimmed by 5 bases and J by 6 bases, 5 bases remained unmatched. Germline V gene sequence: CDR1 SNHLY, CDR2 FYNNEI. The CDR3 runs to 15 residues. CDR3 DNA sequence: TGTGCCAGCAGTCAAGGACAGGGGGCCGCCGGGGAGCTGTTTTTT. This codes for CASSQGQGAAGELFF. Looking up the rest from reference TRBV2 and TRBJ2-2 gives the full variable domain: EPEVTQTPSHQVTQMGQEVILRCVPISNHLYFYWYRQILGQKVEFLVSFYNNEISEKSEIFDDQFSVERPDGSNFTLKIRSTKLEDSAMYFCASSQGQGAAGELFFGEGSRLTVL.

The rearrangement uses TRBV4-1 and TRBJ2-1, with D unclear. This CDR3 is built from 16 residues. V gave up 1 base and J gave up 0 bases, with 10 bases separating them. Germline values: CDR1 MGHRA, CDR2 YSYEKL. As DNA, the CDR3 is TGCGCCAGCAGCCAAGCTTTCTTACGCTCCTACAATGAGCAGTTCTTC. Its translation is CASSQAFLRSYNEQFF.

The chain carries TRBV25-1 and TRBJ1-4; 9 bases fit TRBD1. This CDR3 region has 15 residues. CDR1 is MGHDK, CDR2 SYGVNS, per germline. The trim removed 3 bases at V and 8 bases at J, leaving 7 bases unmatched. The CDR3 DNA follows: TGTGCCAGCAGTGACACGAGGACAGGGGAGGAAAAACTGTTTTTT. Translation: CASSDTRTGEEKLFF.

As to this clone: A far larger clone is one base from this, pointing to a likely read error. The chain is built from TRBV6-1 and TRBJ2-5; unclear D gene. Trimming took 4 bases from V and 0 from J, leaving 3 bases between them. The CDR3 totals 12 residues. Germline CDR1 MNHNS, CDR2 SASEGT. CDR3 sequence reads: CASSGYQETQYF. The CDR3 DNA follows: TGTGCCAGCAGTGGTTACCAAGAGACCCAGTACTTC.

This clone showed up just a few times. The rearrangement uses TRBV30 and TRBJ1-5; possible D gene TRBD1, 6 bases. Germline assignment: CDR1 GTSNPN and CDR2 SVGIG (reference sequence). The V and J ends lost 3 bases and 5 bases respectively, with 14 bases between them. The CDR3 sequence is 14 residues long. CDR3 sequence: CAWSSDSTHQPQHF. The CDR3 coding sequence is TGTGCCTGGAGCTCGGACAGTACTCATCAGCCCCAGCATTTT.

Written as DNA, the CDR3 is TGTGCCAGCAGCTTAGAAGGGTTGAGGACTTTCTTT. Translating it yields CASSLEGLRTFF. The V and J genes are TRBV7-9 and TRBJ1-1, with D unresolved. Germline V gene lookup returns CDR1 SEHNR and CDR2 FQNEAQ (reference sequence). Trimming removed 1 base at V and 12 bases at J, with 12 bases between. The CDR3 contains 12 residues.

The chain links TRBV7-2 to TRBJ2-5; the match to TRBD1 covers 8 bases. The CDR3 covers 16 residues. V lost 3 bases, J lost 1 base, and 7 bases stayed unmatched. Germline assignment: CDR1 SGHTA and CDR2 FQGNSA. The CDR3: CASSFGGTGGQETQYF. The CDR3 DNA sequence: TGTGCCAGCAGCTTTGGCGGGACAGGAGGCCAAGAGACCCAGTACTTC.

This chain connects TRBV6-6 to TRBJ2-7, with TRBD1 as a possible D gene (6 bases). V lost 5 bases to trimming and J lost 9 bases, with 11 bases between them. Germline V gene sequence: CDR1 MNHNY, CDR2 SVGAGI (reference sequence). The CDR3 is made up of 11 amino acids. This CDR3 reads CASSPGVWQYF. In nucleotides, the CDR3 is TGTGCCAGCAGTCCAGGGGTGTGGCAGTACTTC.

The chain employs TRBV4-2 and TRBJ1-6; D gene unclear. Germline V gene data show CDR1 as LGHNA and CDR2 as YNFKEQ. Trimming took off 4 bases at V and 0 bases at J, with 16 bases between the two ends. CDR3 size: 18 residues. The CDR3 DNA follows: TGTGCCAGCAGCCTGTTGGACGGAGAAACCTCCTATAATTCACCCCTCCACTTT. Translation: CASSLLDGETSYNSPLHF.

CDR3 sequence (DNA): TGTGCCAGCAGCGTAGGGAGGTCCTACAATGAGCAGTTCTTC. The encoded protein is CASSVGRSYNEQFF. The J gene is TRBJ2-1, the V gene TRBV9; TRBD2 is a possible D gene (5 bases). Germline-derived CDR1 and CDR2 are SGDLS and YYNGEE. This CDR3 contains 14 residues. V lost 0 bases and J 1 base, leaving 5 bases between the germline ends.

This sequence joins TRBV30 and TRBJ2-1; TRBD1 aligns across 7 bases. J gave up 14 bases and V 2 bases, and 6 bases lay outside the gene matches. CDR3 size: 11 residues. Germline CDR1 GTSNPN, CDR2 SVGIG (reference sequence). The CDR3 protein is CAWSHGQVKFF. Here the CDR3 DNA reads TGTGCCTGGAGTCATGGACAGGTAAAGTTCTTC.

This clone was counted only a few times. DNA of the CDR3: TGTGCCATCAGTGAGGTGGGAGGCAATCAGCCCCAGCATTTT. This sequence encodes CAISEVGGNQPQHF. The rearrangement uses TRBV10-3 and TRBJ1-5; no clear D. V lost 2 bases and J lost 2, with 7 bases in between. The CDR3 totals 14 residues. From germline, CDR1 is ENHRY and CDR2 SYGVKD.

The V call is TRBV2, the J call TRBJ2-5, with TRBD2 matching over 11 bases. This CDR3 is built from 16 residues. The germline V gene has CDR1 SNHLY and CDR2 FYNNEI. The V gene end was trimmed by 2 bases and the J gene end by 2 bases; junction bases not matched to a gene: 4. CDR3 amino acids: CASSELLAGAQETQYF. The CDR3 bases are TGTGCCAGCAGTGAATTACTAGCGGGGGCGCAAGAGACCCAGTACTTC.

The V and J genes are TRBV5-1 and TRBJ2-3; D is perhaps TRBD2 (6 bases). V lost 0 bases and J lost 0, with 14 bases in between. The CDR3 extends over 17 amino acids. Per the germline V gene, CDR1 is SGHRS and CDR2 is YFSETQ. CDR3 residues: CASSLAVGGGSTDTQYF. The CDR3 DNA sequence: TGCGCCAGCAGCTTGGCGGTCGGGGGTGGTAGCACAGATACGCAGTATTTT.

CDR3 sequence: CASSLVAGTSYEQYF. CDR3 nucleotides: TGCGCCAGCAGCTTGGTAGCAGGGACCTCCTACGAGCAGTACTTC. The rearrangement uses TRBV5-1 and TRBJ2-7, with D possibly called TRBD1 or TRBD2 (5 bases each). Trimming cost V 0 bases and J 0 bases, with 10 bases left between them. Germline CDR1 reads SGHRS; CDR2 reads YFSETQ. The CDR3 runs 15 residues.

The V gene is TRBV19, the J gene TRBJ1-5, with D unresolved. The V and J ends lost 0 bases and 2 bases respectively, with 8 bases between them. The CDR3 spans 15 residues. CDR1 is LNHDA and CDR2 is SQIVND in the germline V gene (reference sequence). This chain's CDR3 is CASSIDRFGNQPQHF. CDR3 sequence (DNA): TGTGCCAGTAGTATAGACAGGTTTGGCAATCAGCCCCAGCATTTT.

Only a few counts were recorded for this clone. The genes are TRBV9 and TRBJ2-2; the match to TRBD1 covers 8 bases. V lost 4 bases to trimming and J lost 5 bases; unmatched junction nucleotides: 7. This CDR3 comprises 15 residues. The germline V gene encodes CDR1 SGDLS and CDR2 YYNGEE. Here the CDR3 DNA reads TGTGCCAGCAGCACAGGACAGGGACATACCGGGGAGCTGTTTTTT. Its translation: CASSTGQGHTGELFF.

This clone came up a few times. This rearrangement joins TRBV28 to TRBJ2-2, with 10 bases aligning to TRBD1. The CDR3 covers 14 residues. V trimming: 6 bases; J trimming: 6 bases; junction bases outside the gene matches: 4. Germline values: CDR1 MDHEN, CDR2 SYDVKM. The CDR3 protein is CASRRTGGSGELFF. For the CDR3, the DNA is TGTGCCAGCAGACGGACAGGGGGTTCCGGGGAGCTGTTTTTT.

A note on this clone: This specimen includes other DNA sequences encoding the same CDR3. The chain joins TRBV7-2 to TRBJ2-2, with TRBD2 matching over 9 bases. CDR3 size: 15 residues. Germline trimming cut 1 base from V and 5 bases from J; bases unmatched to any gene: 2. Germline V gives CDR1 SGHTA, CDR2 FQGNSA. The CDR3 sequence: CASSLGREGTGELFF. CDR3 in DNA: TGTGCCAGCAGCTTAGGGCGGGAGGGGACCGGGGAGCTGTTTTTT. Full variable domain (missing parts from reference TRBV7-2 and TRBJ2-2): GAGVSQSPSNKVTEKGKDVELRCDPISGHTALYWYRQSLGQGLEFLIYFQGNSAPDKSGLPSDRFSAERTGGSVSTLTIQRTQQEDSAVYLCASSLGREGTGELFFGEGSRLTVL.

The chain employs TRBV29-1 and TRBJ2-7, with D unclear. The CDR3 covers 13 residues. Germline CDR1 SQVTM, CDR2 ANQGSEA. V dropped 4 bases and J dropped 7 bases, with 17 bases sitting between them. The CDR3, as DNA: TGCAGCGTTGCGGTATCGGCCTCTGAAGAGCAGTACTTC. Translation gives CSVAVSASEEQYF.

This rearrangement joins TRBV7-9 to TRBJ1-1; D remains ambiguous. The CDR3 is 13 residues long. V was trimmed by 4 bases and J by 5 bases, leaving 11 bases between them. Germline lookup yields CDR1 SEHNR and CDR2 FQNEAQ (reference sequence). The CDR3 is CASSYGSATEAFF. The CDR3, as DNA: TGTGCCAGCAGCTATGGCTCAGCAACTGAAGCTTTCTTT. Drawing the rest from reference TRBV7-9 and TRBJ1-1, the complete variable domain is DTGVSQNPRHKITKRGQNVTFRCDPISEHNRLYWYRQTLGQGPEFLTYFQNEAQLEKSRLLSDRFSAERPKGSFSTLEIQRTEQGDSAMYLCASSYGSATEAFFGQGTRLTVV.

This sequence joins TRBV27 and TRBJ1-1, with 8 bases that match TRBD1. CDR3 size: 15 residues. Trimming took 5 bases from V and 2 from J; bases not matched to a gene: 7. Germline-derived CDR1 and CDR2 are MNHEY and SMNVEV (reference sequence). The CDR3 reads CASSPRTGINTEAFF. The CDR3 DNA is TGTGCCAGCAGTCCGAGGACAGGGATTAACACTGAAGCTTTCTTT.

A word on this clone: At the DNA level, this CDR3 is encoded by other sequences in the same sample as well. The J gene is TRBJ2-5, the V gene TRBV7-9; tentatively, D is TRBD1 (7 bases). Trimming pared 5 bases from V and 4 bases from J, leaving 8 bases between. The CDR3 length is 12 residues. Germline lookup yields CDR1 SEHNR and CDR2 FQNEAQ (reference sequence). The CDR3 here is CASSQGGETQYF. The CDR3 DNA reads TGTGCCAGCAGCCAGGGGGGAGAGACCCAGTACTTC.

The chain joins TRBV5-1 to TRBJ2-5; 10 nucleotides align to TRBD1. The trim removed 5 bases at V and 3 bases at J, leaving 4 bases unmatched. Germline-derived CDR1 and CDR2 are SGHRS and YFSETQ. CDR3 length equals 14 residues. In DNA, the CDR3 is TGCGCCAGCAGGTCGGGACAGGGGAAAGAGACCCAGTACTTC. Encoded protein: CASRSGQGKETQYF.